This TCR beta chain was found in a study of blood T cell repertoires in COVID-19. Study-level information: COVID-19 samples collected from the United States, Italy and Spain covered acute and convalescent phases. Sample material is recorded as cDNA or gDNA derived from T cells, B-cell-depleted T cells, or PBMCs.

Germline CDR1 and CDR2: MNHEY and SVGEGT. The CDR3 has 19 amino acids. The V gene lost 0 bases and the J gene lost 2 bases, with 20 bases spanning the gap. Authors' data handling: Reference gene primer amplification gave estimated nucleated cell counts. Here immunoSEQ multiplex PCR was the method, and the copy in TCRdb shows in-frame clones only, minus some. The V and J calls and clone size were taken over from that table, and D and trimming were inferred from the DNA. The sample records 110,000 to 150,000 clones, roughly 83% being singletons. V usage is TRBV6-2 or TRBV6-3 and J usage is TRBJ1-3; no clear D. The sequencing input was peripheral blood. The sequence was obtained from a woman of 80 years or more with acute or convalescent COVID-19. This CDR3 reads CASSYSTRLTEDPGNTIYF. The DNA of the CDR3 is TGTGCCAGCAGTTACTCGACCAGGCTGACGGAGGACCCTGGAAACACCATATATTTT.